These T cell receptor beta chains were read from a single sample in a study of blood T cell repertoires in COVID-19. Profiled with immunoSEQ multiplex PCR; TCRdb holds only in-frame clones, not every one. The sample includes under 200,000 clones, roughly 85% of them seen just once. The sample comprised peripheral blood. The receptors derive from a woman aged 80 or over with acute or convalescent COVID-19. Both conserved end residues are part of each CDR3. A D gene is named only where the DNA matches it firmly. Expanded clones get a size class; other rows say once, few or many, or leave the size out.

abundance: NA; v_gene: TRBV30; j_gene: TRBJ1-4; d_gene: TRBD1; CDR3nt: TGTGCCTCCCAACAGGGGAGAAATGAAAAACTGTTTTTT; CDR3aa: CASQQGRNEKLFF
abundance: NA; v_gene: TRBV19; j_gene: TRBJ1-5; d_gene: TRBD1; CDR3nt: TGTGCCAGTAGTATGGACAGGGTGAGCAATCAGCCCCAGCATTTT; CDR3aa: CASSMDRVSNQPQHF
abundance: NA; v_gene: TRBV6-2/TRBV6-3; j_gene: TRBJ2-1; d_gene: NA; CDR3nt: TGTGCCAGCAGTCCGAATCTCGGAGTCGGATACAATGAGCAGTTCTTC; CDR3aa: CASSPNLGVGYNEQFF
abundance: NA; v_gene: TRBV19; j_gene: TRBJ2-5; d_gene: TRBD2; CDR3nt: TGTGCCAGTAGTAGCACGCAGCGGGGGTGGGAAGAGACCCAGTACTTC; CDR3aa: CASSSTQRGWEETQYF
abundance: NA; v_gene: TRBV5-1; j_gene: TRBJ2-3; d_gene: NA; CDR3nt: TGCGCCAGCAGCCCACTCGCCAGCACAGATACGCAGTATTTT; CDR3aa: CASSPLASTDTQYF
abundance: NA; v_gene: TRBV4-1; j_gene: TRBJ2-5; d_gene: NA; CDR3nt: TGCGCCAGCAGCCAAGATAGGCCTAGCGGAGGGGGGGAGACCCAGTACTTC; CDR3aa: CASSQDRPSGGGETQYF
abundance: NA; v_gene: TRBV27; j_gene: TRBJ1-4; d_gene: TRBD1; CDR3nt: TGTGCCAGCAGTCATGGACAGGGGATTAATGAAAAACTGTTTTTT; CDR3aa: CASSHGQGINEKLFF
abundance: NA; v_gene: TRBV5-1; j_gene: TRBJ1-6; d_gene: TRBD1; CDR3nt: TGCGCCAGCAGCTTGGCCGGACAGGAACATTCACCCCTCCACTTT; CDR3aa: CASSLAGQEHSPLHF
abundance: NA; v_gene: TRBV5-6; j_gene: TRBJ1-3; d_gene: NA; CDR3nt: TGTGCCAGCAGCTTTTTTGACTCCTCTGGAAACACCATATATTTT; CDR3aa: CASSFFDSSGNTIYF
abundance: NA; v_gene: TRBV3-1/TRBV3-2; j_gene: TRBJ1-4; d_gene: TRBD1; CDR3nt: TGTGCCAGCAGCCAAGATTTAGGGGGCGGCGAAAAACTGTTTTTT; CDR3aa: CASSQDLGGGEKLFF
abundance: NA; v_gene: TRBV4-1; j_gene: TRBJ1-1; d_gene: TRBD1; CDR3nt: TGCGCCAGCAGCCAAGCTCCGGGACAGCCGAACACTGAAGCTTTCTTT; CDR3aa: CASSQAPGQPNTEAFF
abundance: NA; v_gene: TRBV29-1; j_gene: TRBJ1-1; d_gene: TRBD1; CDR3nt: TGCAGCGTTAACAGGGGGTTGAACACTGAAGCTTTCTTT; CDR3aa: CSVNRGLNTEAFF
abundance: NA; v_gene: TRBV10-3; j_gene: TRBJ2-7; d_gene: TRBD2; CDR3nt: TGTGCCATCAGACCAAGACTAGCGGGAGAAGGGGAGCAGTACTTC; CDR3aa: CAIRPRLAGEGEQYF
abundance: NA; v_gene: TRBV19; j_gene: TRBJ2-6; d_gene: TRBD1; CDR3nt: TGTGCCAGTAGTCCAAGACAGGGTTTACCTGGGGCCAACGTCCTGACTTTC; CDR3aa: CASSPRQGLPGANVLTF
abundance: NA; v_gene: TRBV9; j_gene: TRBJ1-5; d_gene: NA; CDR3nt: TGTGCCAGCAGCGTAGGACTAAATCAGCCCCAGCATTTT; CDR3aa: CASSVGLNQPQHF
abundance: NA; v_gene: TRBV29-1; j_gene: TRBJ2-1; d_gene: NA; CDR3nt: TGCAGCGTTGAGGGGAGAGACAATGAGCAGTTCTTC; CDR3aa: CSVEGRDNEQFF
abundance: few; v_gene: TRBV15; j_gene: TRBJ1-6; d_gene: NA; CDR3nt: TGTGCCACCAGCAGAGATAAGGCTTCGGGTTCACCCCTCCACTTT; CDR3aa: CATSRDKASGSPLHF
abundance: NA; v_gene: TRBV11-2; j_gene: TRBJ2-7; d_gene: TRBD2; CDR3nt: TGTGCCAGCAGCTGGCGGGAGGGCCTTCGGGAGCAGTACTTC; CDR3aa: CASSWREGLREQYF
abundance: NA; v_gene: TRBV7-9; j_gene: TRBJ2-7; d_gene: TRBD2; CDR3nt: TGTGCCAGCAGTCCAGGGACTAGCTACTCCGAGCAGTACTTC; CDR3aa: CASSPGTSYSEQYF
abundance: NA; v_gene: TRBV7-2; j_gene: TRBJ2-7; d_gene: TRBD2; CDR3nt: TGTGCCAGCAGCCTCGGGACTAGCGGGAGGGTTTCCGAGCAGTACTTC; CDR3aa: CASSLGTSGRVSEQYF
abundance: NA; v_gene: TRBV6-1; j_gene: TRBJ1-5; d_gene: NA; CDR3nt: TGTGCCAGCAGTGATAGTGGGGCGGAAGGACAGCCCCAGCATTTT; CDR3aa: CASSDSGAEGQPQHF
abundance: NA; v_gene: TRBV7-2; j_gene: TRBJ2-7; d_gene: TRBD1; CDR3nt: TGTGCCAGCAGCTTATATGGATACAGGGGGGACGAGCAGTACTTC; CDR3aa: CASSLYGYRGDEQYF